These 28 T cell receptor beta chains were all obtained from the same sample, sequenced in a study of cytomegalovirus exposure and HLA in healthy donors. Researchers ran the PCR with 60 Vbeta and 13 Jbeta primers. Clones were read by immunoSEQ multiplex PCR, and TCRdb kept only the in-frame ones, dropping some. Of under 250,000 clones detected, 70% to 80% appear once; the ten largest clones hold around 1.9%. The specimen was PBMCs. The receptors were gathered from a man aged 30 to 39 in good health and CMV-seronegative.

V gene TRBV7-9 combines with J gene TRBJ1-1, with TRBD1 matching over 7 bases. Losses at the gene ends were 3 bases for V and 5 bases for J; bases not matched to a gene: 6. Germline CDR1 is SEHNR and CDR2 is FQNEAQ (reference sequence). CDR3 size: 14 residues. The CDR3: CASSFEGASTEAFF. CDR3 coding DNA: TGTGCCAGCAGCTTTGAGGGGGCAAGTACTGAAGCTTTCTTT.

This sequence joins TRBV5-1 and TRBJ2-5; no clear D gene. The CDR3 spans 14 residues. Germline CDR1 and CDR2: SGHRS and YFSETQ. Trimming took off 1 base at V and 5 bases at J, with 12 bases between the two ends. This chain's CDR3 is CASSLTYPHETQYF. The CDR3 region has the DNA TGCGCCAGCAGCTTGACCTACCCTCACGAGACCCAGTACTTC.

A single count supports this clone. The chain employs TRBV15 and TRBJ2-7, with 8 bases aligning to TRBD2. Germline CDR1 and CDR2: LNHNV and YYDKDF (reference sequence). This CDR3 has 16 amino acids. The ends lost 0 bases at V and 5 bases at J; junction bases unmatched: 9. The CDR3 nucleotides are TGTGCCACCAGCAGAGATTACCAGCGGGAGACCCACGAGCAGTACTTC. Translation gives CATSRDYQRETHEQYF.

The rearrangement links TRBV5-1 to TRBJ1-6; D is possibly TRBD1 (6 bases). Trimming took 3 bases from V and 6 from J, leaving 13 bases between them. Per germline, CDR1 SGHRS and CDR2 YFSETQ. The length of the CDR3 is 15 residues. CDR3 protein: CASSSRTDSNSPLHF. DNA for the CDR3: TGCGCCAGCAGCTCGCGGACAGATTCTAATTCACCCCTCCACTTT. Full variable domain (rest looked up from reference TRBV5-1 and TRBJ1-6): KAGVTQTPRYLIKTRGQQVTLSCSPISGHRSVSWYQQTPGQGLQFLFEYFSETQRNKGNFPGRFSGRQFSNSRSEMNVSTLELGDSALYLCASSSRTDSNSPLHFGNGTRLTVT.

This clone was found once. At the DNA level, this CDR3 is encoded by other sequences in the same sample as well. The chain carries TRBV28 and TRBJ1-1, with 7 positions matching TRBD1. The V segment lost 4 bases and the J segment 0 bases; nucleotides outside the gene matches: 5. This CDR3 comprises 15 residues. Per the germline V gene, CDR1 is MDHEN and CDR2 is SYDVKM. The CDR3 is CASSSPGTVNTEAFF. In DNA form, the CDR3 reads TGTGCCAGCAGTTCGCCTGGGACAGTGAACACTGAAGCTTTCTTT.

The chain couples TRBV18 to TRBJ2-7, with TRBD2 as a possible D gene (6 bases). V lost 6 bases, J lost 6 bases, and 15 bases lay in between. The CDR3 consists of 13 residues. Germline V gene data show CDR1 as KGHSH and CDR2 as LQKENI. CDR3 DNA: TGTGCCAGCTCGTCCGGGACTCCCTCCGAGCAGTACTTC. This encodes CASSSGTPSEQYF.

The CDR3 region is CASSERQGARVDQPQHF. The CDR3 DNA sequence: TGTGCCAGCAGTGAAAGACAGGGGGCGCGAGTAGACCAGCCCCAGCATTTT. This chain links TRBV2 with TRBJ1-5; 10 bases fit TRBD1. The V gene end was trimmed by 2 bases and the J gene end by 7 bases; junction bases not matched to a gene: 11. The germline CDR1 and CDR2 sequences are SNHLY and FYNNEI. CDR3 length: 17 residues.

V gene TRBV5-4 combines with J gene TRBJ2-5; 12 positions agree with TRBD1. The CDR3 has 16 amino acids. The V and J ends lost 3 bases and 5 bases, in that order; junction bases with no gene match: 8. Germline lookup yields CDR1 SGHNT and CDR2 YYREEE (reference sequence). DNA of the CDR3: TGTGCCAGCAGCTCAACCGGGACAGGGGGCTTCGAGACCCAGTACTTC. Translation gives CASSSTGTGGFETQYF.

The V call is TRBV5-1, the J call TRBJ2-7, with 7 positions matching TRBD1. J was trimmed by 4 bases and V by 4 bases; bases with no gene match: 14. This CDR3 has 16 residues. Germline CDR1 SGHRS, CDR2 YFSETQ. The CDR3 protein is CASSLTGTAFRYEQYF. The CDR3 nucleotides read TGCGCCAGCAGCCTGACCGGGACAGCATTTCGGTACGAGCAGTACTTC.

CDR3 DNA: TGTGCCAGCGGCACAGGCCCGCCCAGTTTAGCTTTCTTT. Translating gives CASGTGPPSLAFF. The chain uses TRBV6-5 and TRBJ1-1; TRBD1 is a possible D gene (5 bases). Germline CDR1 MNHEY, CDR2 SVGAGI. CDR3 size: 13 residues. Trimming took 8 bases from V and 10 from J, leaving 20 bases between them.

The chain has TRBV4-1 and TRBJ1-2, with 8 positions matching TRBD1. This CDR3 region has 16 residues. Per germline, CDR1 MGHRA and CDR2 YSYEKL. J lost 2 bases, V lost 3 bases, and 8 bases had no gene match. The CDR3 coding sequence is TGCGCCAGCAGCCAGCTCCAGGGGGCGCAGAACTATGGCTACACCTTC. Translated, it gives CASSQLQGAQNYGYTF.

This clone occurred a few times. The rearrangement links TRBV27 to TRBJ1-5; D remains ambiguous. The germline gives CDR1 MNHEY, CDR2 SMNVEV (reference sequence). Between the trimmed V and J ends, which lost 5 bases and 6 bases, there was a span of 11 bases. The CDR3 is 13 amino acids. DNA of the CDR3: TGTGCCAGCAGTCCCTCCCATAGTCAGCCCCAGCATTTT. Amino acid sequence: CASSPSHSQPQHF.

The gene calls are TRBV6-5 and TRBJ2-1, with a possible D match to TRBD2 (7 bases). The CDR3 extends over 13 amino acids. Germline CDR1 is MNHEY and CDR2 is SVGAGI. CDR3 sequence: CHTRGEGVDEQFF. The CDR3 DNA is TGTCACACTAGGGGGGAGGGTGTTGATGAGCAGTTCTTC.

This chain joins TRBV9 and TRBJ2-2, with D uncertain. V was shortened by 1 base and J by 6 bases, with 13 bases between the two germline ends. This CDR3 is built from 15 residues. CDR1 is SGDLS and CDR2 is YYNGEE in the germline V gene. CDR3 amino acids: CASSVQTLTPGELFF. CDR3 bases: TGTGCCAGCAGCGTACAGACTTTGACGCCCGGGGAGCTGTTTTTT.

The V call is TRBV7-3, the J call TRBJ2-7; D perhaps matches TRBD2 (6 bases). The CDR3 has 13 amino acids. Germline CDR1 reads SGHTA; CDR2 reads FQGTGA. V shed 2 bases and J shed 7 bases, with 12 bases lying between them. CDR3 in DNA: TGTGCCAGCAGCTTAGCGGGATTTAGGGAGCAGTACTTC. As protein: CASSLAGFREQYF.

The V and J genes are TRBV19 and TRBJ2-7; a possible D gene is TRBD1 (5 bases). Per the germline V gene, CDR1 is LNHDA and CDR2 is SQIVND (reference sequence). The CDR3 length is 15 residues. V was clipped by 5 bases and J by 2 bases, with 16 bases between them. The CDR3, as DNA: TGTGCCAGTAGTTCTTTGACAGCGCCAACCTACGAGCAGTACTTC. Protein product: CASSSLTAPTYEQYF. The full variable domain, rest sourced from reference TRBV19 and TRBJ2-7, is DGGITQSPKYLFRKEGQNVTLSCEQNLNHDAMYWYRQDPGQGLRLIYYSQIVNDFQKGDIAEGYSVSREKKESFPLTVTSAQKNPTAFYLCASSSLTAPTYEQYFGPGTRLTVT.

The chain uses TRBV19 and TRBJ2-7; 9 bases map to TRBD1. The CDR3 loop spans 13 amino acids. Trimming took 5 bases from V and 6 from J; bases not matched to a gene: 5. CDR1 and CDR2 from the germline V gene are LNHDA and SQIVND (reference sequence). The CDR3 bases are TGTGCCAGTAGTCCATGGACAGGGGCCGAGCAGTACTTC. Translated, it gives CASSPWTGAEQYF.

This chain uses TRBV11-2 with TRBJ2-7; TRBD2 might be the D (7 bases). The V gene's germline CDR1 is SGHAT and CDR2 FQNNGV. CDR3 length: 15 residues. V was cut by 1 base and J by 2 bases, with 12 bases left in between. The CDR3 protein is CASSLVGGQAYEQYF. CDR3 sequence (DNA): TGTGCCAGCAGCTTAGTCGGGGGGCAGGCCTACGAGCAGTACTTC.

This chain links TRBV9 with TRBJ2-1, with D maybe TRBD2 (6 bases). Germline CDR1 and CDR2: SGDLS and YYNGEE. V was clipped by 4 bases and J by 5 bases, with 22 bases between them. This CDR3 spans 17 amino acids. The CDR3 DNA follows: TGTGCCAGCAGCCGCGGCCCAACCGGGAGCGTCGACAATGAGCAGTTCTTC. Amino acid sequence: CASSRGPTGSVDNEQFF. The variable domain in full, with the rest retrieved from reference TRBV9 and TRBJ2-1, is DSGVTQTPKHLITATGQRVTLRCSPRSGDLSVYWYQQSLDQGLQFLIQYYNGEERAKGNILERFSAQQFPDLHSELNLSSLELGDSALYFCASSRGPTGSVDNEQFFGPGTRLTVL.

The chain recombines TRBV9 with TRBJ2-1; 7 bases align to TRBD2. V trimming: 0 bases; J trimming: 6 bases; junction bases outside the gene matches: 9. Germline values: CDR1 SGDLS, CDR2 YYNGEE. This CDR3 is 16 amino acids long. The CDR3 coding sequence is TGTGCCAGCAGCGTAGCTACGGCTAGCGGCTTCAATGAGCAGTTCTTC. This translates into CASSVATASGFNEQFF.

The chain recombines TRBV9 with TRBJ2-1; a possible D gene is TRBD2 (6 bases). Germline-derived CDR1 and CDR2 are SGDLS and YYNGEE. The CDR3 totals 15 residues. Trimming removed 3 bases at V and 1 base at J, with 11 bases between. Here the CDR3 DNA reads TGTGCCAGCAGCGGGATGGGGGGTTCCTACAATGAGCAGTTCTTC. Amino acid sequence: CASSGMGGSYNEQFF.

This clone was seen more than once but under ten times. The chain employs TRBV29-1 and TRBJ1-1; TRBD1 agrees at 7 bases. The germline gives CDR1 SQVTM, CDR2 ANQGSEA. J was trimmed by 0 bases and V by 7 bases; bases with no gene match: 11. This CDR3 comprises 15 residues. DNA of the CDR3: TGCAGCGGGGTGGGGGCAGGGGGGATGAACACTGAAGCTTTCTTT. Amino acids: CSGVGAGGMNTEAFF. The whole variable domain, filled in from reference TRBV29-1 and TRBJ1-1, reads SAVISQKPSRDICQRGTSLTIQCQVDSQVTMMFWYRQQPGQSLTLIATANQGSEATYESGFVIDKFPISRPNLTFSTLTVSNMSPEDSSIYLCSGVGAGGMNTEAFFGQGTRLTVV.

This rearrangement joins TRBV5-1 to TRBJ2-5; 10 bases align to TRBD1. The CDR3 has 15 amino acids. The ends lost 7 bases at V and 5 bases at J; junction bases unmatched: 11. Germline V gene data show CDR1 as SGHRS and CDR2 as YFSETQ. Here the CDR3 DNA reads TGCGCCAGCTCACTGGGGACAGGGGTTGGCGAGACCCAGTACTTC. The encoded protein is CASSLGTGVGETQYF.

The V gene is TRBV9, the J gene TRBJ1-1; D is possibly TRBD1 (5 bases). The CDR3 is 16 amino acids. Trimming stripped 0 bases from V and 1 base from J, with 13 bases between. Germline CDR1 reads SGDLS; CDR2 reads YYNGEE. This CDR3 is CASSVGAGLGNTEAFF. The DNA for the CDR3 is TGTGCCAGCAGCGTAGGGGCAGGGCTGGGGAACACTGAAGCTTTCTTT.

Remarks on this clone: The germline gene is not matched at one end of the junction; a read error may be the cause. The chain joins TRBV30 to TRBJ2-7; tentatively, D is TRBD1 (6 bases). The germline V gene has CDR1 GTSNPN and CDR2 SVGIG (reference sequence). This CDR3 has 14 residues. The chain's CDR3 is CAWTPRADSYGQYF. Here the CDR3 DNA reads TGTGCCTGGACCCCTCGAGCGGACAGCTACGGGCAGTACTTC.

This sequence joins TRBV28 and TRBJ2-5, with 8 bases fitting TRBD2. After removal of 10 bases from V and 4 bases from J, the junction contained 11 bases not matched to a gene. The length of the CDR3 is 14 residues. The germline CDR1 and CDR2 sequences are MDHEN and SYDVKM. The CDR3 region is CATSLRGVGETQYF. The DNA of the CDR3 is TGTGCCACCTCCCTGCGGGGGGTTGGAGAGACCCAGTACTTC. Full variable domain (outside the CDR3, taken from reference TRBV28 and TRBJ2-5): DVKVTQSSRYLVKRTGEKVFLECVQDMDHENMFWYRQDPGLGLRLIYFSYDVKMKEKGDIPEGYSVSREKKERFSLILESASTNQTSMYLCATSLRGVGETQYFGPGTRLLVL.

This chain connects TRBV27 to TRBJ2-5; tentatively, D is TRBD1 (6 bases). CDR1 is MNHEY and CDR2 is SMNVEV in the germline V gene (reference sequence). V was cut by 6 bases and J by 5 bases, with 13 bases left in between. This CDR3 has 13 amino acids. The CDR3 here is CASRGTLRETQYF. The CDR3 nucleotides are TGTGCCAGCAGGGGGACACTGAGGGAGACCCAGTACTTC.

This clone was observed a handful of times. The CDR3 DNA reads TGCGCCAGCAGGCCAGTGGCGGGAGTTGTCGAGCAGTACTTC. This sequence encodes CASRPVAGVVEQYF. This chain joins TRBV4-1 and TRBJ2-7; TRBD2 matches at 7 bases. Germline CDR1 MGHRA, CDR2 YSYEKL. J was trimmed by 6 bases and V by 6 bases; bases with no gene match: 11. This CDR3 has 14 residues.